This T cell receptor beta chain came from a study of post-analysis software for immune sequencing data. Germline values: CDR1 SQVTM, CDR2 ANQGSEA. The CDR3 loop spans 16 amino acids. Concerning this clonotype itself: Its antigen is unknown.

General study points: Compared with controls, patients had more of roughly 5 TRBV segments, including TRBV5-6, TRBV5-1 and TRBV20-1.

Carried by the TCR beta cDNA libraries were unique molecular identifiers. Each CDR3 protein gets one entry after TCRdb re-called the PCR reads with MiXCR. Here the sample spans roughly 410,000 distinct CDR3 sequences, approximately 38% being singletons. The source of this sequence is a girl under 18 with multiple sclerosis. The source material was blood. This rearrangement joins TRBV29-1 to TRBJ2-7; TRBD1 is a possible D gene (6 bases). The DNA of the CDR3 is TGCGGCGCCGATGGGCTACAGGGTTCGGCCTCCTACGAGCAGTACTTC. This translates into CGADGLQGSASYEQYF.